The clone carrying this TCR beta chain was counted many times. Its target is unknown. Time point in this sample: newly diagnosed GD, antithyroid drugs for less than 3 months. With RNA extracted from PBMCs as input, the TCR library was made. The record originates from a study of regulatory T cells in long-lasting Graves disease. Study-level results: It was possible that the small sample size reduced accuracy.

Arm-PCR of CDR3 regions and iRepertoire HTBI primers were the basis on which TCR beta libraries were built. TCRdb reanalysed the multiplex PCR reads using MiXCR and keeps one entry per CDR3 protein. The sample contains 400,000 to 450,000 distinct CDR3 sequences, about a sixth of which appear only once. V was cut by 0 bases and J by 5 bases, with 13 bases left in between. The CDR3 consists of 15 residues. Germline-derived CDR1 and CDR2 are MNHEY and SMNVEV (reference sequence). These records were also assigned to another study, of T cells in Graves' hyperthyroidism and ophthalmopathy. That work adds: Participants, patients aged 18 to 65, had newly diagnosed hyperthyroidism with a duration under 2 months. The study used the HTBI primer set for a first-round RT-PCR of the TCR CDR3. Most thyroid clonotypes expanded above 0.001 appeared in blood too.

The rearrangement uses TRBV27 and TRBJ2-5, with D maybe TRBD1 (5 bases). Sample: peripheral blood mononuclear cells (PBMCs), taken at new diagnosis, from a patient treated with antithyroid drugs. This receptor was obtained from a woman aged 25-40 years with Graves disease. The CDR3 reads CASSLSPLQGETQYF. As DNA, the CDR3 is TGTGCCAGCAGTTTATCTCCACTGCAGGGCGAGACCCAGTACTTC.